Listed below are T cell receptor beta chains from one sample, sequenced in a study of vaccination and CD4 T cells after COVID-19. Their specific antigens are unknown. From the PCR reads, TCRdb called clonotypes with MiXCR, one entry per CDR3 protein. This sample has some 13,000 distinct CDR3 sequences, with 40% to 55% found just once. The sequencing used CD4+ T cells from blood, cultured in vitro, collected before SARS-CoV-2 vaccination. The receptors here all came from a human donor who had recovered from COVID-19. The CDR3 runs from the conserved cysteine through the conserved F or W. D genes are given only for firm matches. Rows give clone size only sometimes, using once, few, many, or a class for an expanded clone.

d_call: .; j_call: TRBJ1-2; clone_size: .; v_call: TRBV4-1; cdr3_aa: CASSQIVQVHNGYTF; cdr3_nt: TGCGCCAGCAGCCAAATAGTGCAGGTTCACAATGGCTACACCTTC
d_call: .; j_call: TRBJ2-7; clone_size: .; v_call: TRBV20-1; cdr3_aa: CSANPTSPYEQYF; cdr3_nt: TGCAGTGCCAATCCCACATCCCCATACGAGCAGTACTTC
d_call: .; j_call: TRBJ2-7; clone_size: few; v_call: TRBV7-2; cdr3_aa: CASSSPYEQYF; cdr3_nt: TGTGCCAGCAGCTCCCCCTACGAGCAGTACTTC
d_call: .; j_call: TRBJ2-2; clone_size: .; v_call: TRBV6-1; cdr3_aa: CASSRDAQNTGELFF; cdr3_nt: TGTGCCAGCAGTCGGGACGCACAGAACACCGGGGAGCTGTTTTTT
d_call: TRBD1; j_call: TRBJ1-5; clone_size: .; v_call: TRBV6-2/TRBV6-3; cdr3_aa: CASSSGQGTDQPQHF; cdr3_nt: TGTGCCAGCAGTTCGGGACAGGGGACTGATCAGCCCCAGCATTTT
d_call: TRBD1; j_call: TRBJ1-6; clone_size: .; v_call: TRBV19; cdr3_aa: CASSASGLRGLGSPLHF; cdr3_nt: TGTGCCAGTAGTGCCTCCGGGTTGAGGGGGCTCGGTTCACCCCTCCACTTT
d_call: .; j_call: TRBJ2-5; clone_size: few; v_call: TRBV27; cdr3_aa: CASSPPAETQYF; cdr3_nt: TGTGCCAGCAGCCCCCCCGCGGAGACCCAGTACTTC
d_call: TRBD1; j_call: TRBJ1-2; clone_size: .; v_call: TRBV20-1; cdr3_aa: CSARDMFIRGTDGYTF; cdr3_nt: TGCAGTGCTAGAGATATGTTCATCAGGGGGACAGATGGCTACACCTTC
d_call: .; j_call: TRBJ2-5; clone_size: .; v_call: TRBV28; cdr3_aa: CASSFTGGGETQYF; cdr3_nt: TGTGCCAGCAGTTTCACAGGGGGGGGGGAGACCCAGTACTTC
d_call: TRBD1; j_call: TRBJ1-2; clone_size: few; v_call: TRBV7-2; cdr3_aa: CASSLDRGGYTF; cdr3_nt: TGTGCCAGCAGCTTAGACAGGGGTGGCTACACCTTC
d_call: .; j_call: TRBJ1-2; clone_size: .; v_call: TRBV25-1; cdr3_aa: CASSENGFYGYTF; cdr3_nt: TGTGCCAGCAGTGAGAACGGGTTCTATGGCTACACCTTC
d_call: .; j_call: TRBJ2-5; clone_size: .; v_call: TRBV7-2; cdr3_aa: CASKHNEETQYF; cdr3_nt: TGTGCCAGCAAACATAATGAGGAGACCCAGTACTTC
d_call: .; j_call: TRBJ2-5; clone_size: few; v_call: TRBV7-9; cdr3_aa: CASSRAEYQETQYF; cdr3_nt: TGTGCCAGCAGCCGGGCAGAGTACCAAGAGACCCAGTACTTC
d_call: .; j_call: TRBJ1-1; clone_size: .; v_call: TRBV15; cdr3_aa: CATSRDLVDTEAFF; cdr3_nt: TGTGCCACCAGCAGAGATCTAGTAGACACTGAAGCTTTCTTT
d_call: .; j_call: TRBJ2-1; clone_size: few; v_call: TRBV6-4; cdr3_aa: CASSAGSSSYNEQFF; cdr3_nt: TGTGCCAGCAGTGCCGGGAGTAGCTCCTACAATGAGCAGTTCTTC
d_call: TRBD1; j_call: TRBJ1-5; clone_size: .; v_call: TRBV2; cdr3_aa: CASSADRGYQPQHF; cdr3_nt: TGTGCCAGCAGTGCTGACAGGGGGTATCAGCCCCAGCATTTT
d_call: .; j_call: TRBJ1-6; clone_size: few; v_call: TRBV27; cdr3_aa: CASSLGTNSPLHF; cdr3_nt: TGTGCCAGCAGTTTGGGGACTAATTCACCCCTCCACTTT
d_call: .; j_call: TRBJ2-7; clone_size: .; v_call: TRBV7-9; cdr3_aa: CASSFRPHEQYF; cdr3_nt: TGTGCCAGCAGCTTTCGACCCCACGAGCAGTACTTC
d_call: TRBD1; j_call: TRBJ1-1; clone_size: few; v_call: TRBV7-2; cdr3_aa: CASSLGGQGRTEAFF; cdr3_nt: TGTGCCAGCAGCTTGGGGGGACAGGGGAGGACTGAAGCTTTCTTT
d_call: .; j_call: TRBJ1-2; clone_size: few; v_call: TRBV29-1; cdr3_aa: CSVEDGYTF; cdr3_nt: TGCAGCGTTGAAGATGGCTACACCTTC
d_call: .; j_call: TRBJ1-1; clone_size: few; v_call: TRBV7-8; cdr3_aa: CASSLVPGSEAFF; cdr3_nt: TGTGCCAGCAGCTTAGTTCCCGGCTCTGAAGCTTTCTTT
d_call: TRBD1; j_call: TRBJ1-2; clone_size: .; v_call: TRBV6-2/TRBV6-3; cdr3_aa: CASSPSGTGNHYGYTF; cdr3_nt: TGTGCCAGCAGCCCATCCGGGACAGGGAATCACTATGGCTACACCTTC
d_call: TRBD2; j_call: TRBJ2-3; clone_size: few; v_call: TRBV28; cdr3_aa: CASSSPAPGGGTQYF; cdr3_nt: TGTGCCAGCAGTTCCCCGGCCCCTGGGGGGGGGACGCAGTATTTT
d_call: .; j_call: TRBJ2-7; clone_size: .; v_call: TRBV11-1; cdr3_aa: CASSLVGMTYEQYF; cdr3_nt: TGTGCCAGCAGCTTAGTGGGTATGACCTACGAGCAGTACTTC
d_call: .; j_call: TRBJ2-7; clone_size: few; v_call: TRBV11-3; cdr3_aa: CASSLAFGGHEQYF; cdr3_nt: TGTGCCAGCAGCTTGGCGTTCGGGGGCCACGAGCAGTACTTC
d_call: .; j_call: TRBJ2-1; clone_size: .; v_call: TRBV7-9; cdr3_aa: CASSPSGPGSYNEQFF; cdr3_nt: TGTGCCAGCAGCCCCAGCGGGCCCGGCTCCTACAATGAGCAGTTCTTC
d_call: .; j_call: TRBJ2-3; clone_size: .; v_call: TRBV6-2/TRBV6-3; cdr3_aa: CASSLTRTPSTDTQYF; cdr3_nt: TGTGCCAGCAGCCTGACTAGGACCCCAAGCACAGATACGCAGTATTTT
d_call: .; j_call: TRBJ2-7; clone_size: few; v_call: TRBV7-2; cdr3_aa: CASSLALSGQQYF; cdr3_nt: TGTGCCAGCAGCTTAGCTCTATCAGGCCAGCAGTACTTC
d_call: TRBD2; j_call: TRBJ2-1; clone_size: .; v_call: TRBV2; cdr3_aa: CASSGGDYYNEQFF; cdr3_nt: TGTGCCAGCAGTGGGGGGGACTACTACAATGAGCAGTTCTTC
d_call: TRBD1; j_call: TRBJ2-3; clone_size: few; v_call: TRBV10-3; cdr3_aa: CAISAGTGFTDTQYF; cdr3_nt: TGTGCCATCAGTGCCGGGACAGGGTTCACAGATACGCAGTATTTT
d_call: .; j_call: TRBJ1-1; clone_size: .; v_call: TRBV7-9; cdr3_aa: CASSLRRADTEAFF; cdr3_nt: TGTGCCAGCAGCTTACGCAGGGCGGACACTGAAGCTTTCTTT
d_call: TRBD1; j_call: TRBJ1-5; clone_size: few; v_call: TRBV2; cdr3_aa: CASSEAETGLSQPQHF; cdr3_nt: TGTGCCAGCAGTGAAGCGGAGACAGGGCTCTCTCAGCCCCAGCATTTT
d_call: TRBD1; j_call: TRBJ2-3; clone_size: few; v_call: TRBV27; cdr3_aa: CASSPGQGRLDTQYF; cdr3_nt: TGTGCCAGCAGTCCGGGACAGGGAAGATTGGATACGCAGTATTTT
d_call: TRBD1; j_call: TRBJ2-2; clone_size: .; v_call: TRBV30; cdr3_aa: CAWRMTGASTGELFF; cdr3_nt: TGTGCCTGGAGGATGACAGGGGCGTCGACCGGGGAGCTGTTTTTT
d_call: .; j_call: TRBJ1-1; clone_size: .; v_call: TRBV10-1; cdr3_aa: CASSATRGDTEAFF; cdr3_nt: TGCGCCAGCAGTGCTACGAGGGGCGACACTGAAGCTTTCTTT
d_call: .; j_call: TRBJ2-6; clone_size: .; v_call: TRBV7-3; cdr3_aa: CASSLTGATGANVLTF; cdr3_nt: TGTGCCAGCAGCTTAACGGGGGCTACTGGGGCCAACGTCCTGACTTTC
d_call: .; j_call: TRBJ1-2; clone_size: .; v_call: TRBV21-1; cdr3_aa: CASSKKVIDWQGAYTF; cdr3_nt: TGTGCCAGCAGCAAAAAGGTCATAGATTGGCAGGGGGCATACACCTTC
d_call: .; j_call: TRBJ1-3; clone_size: .; v_call: TRBV7-9; cdr3_aa: CASSLARAVSGNTIYF; cdr3_nt: TGTGCCAGCAGCTTAGCGCGGGCGGTCTCTGGAAACACCATATATTTT
d_call: .; j_call: TRBJ2-7; clone_size: .; v_call: TRBV19; cdr3_aa: CASSIGDSYEQYF; cdr3_nt: TGTGCCAGTAGTATAGGCGACAGCTACGAGCAGTACTTC
d_call: .; j_call: TRBJ1-6; clone_size: .; v_call: TRBV19; cdr3_aa: CASSIVGERNSPLHF; cdr3_nt: TGTGCCAGTAGTATAGTGGGGGAGAGGAATTCACCCCTCCACTTT